This T cell receptor beta chain was identified in a study of T cell repertoires in cytomegalovirus infection. Study as a whole: The public TCR beta signatures pointed to both CMV infection and matching HLA type.

A remark on this clonotype: Its antigen remains unidentified.

Trimming cost V 8 bases and J 6 bases; bases outside gene matches: 12. The CDR3 length is 17 residues. Germline CDR1 and CDR2: SNHLY and FYNNEI. MiXCR, applied by TCRdb to the reads, yields one record per CDR3 protein. There are 630,000 or so distinct CDR3 sequences in the sample; less than 25% occur only once, and around 7.6% lies in the top ten. The study's findings and limits: Within the response measured ex vivo, HLA-C-restricted CMV-specific TCR beta clonotypes were dominant. Carriage of CMV together with the relevant HLA was identifiable through cumulative public TCR beta family frequency.

Source material: CD8+ T cells from PBMCs. The rearrangement joins TRBV2 to TRBJ2-1, with 14 positions matching TRBD2. The clonotype comes from a human donor in good health (CMV status not recorded). Some clones in this sample may be carry-over from other donors' samples. CDR3 coding DNA: TGTGCCAGCCTCGTAAGGAGAGGGACTAGCGGGAGCAATGAGCAGTTCTTC. It specifies CASLVRRGTSGSNEQFF.